The 11 T cell receptor beta chains below were found in one sample sequenced in a study of cytomegalovirus exposure and HLA in healthy donors. The PCR was carried out with 60 Vbeta primers and 13 Jbeta primers. Assay: immunoSEQ multiplex PCR; the TCRdb copy retains only in-frame clones and omits some. The sample has around 100,000 clones, 70% seen once; the top ten hold 11%. The sample taken for sequencing was PBMCs. The receptors were gathered from a middle-aged man in good health and CMV-seropositive.

This chain uses TRBV4-1 with TRBJ2-1; 8 nucleotides match TRBD2. The CDR3 has 16 residues. Germline CDR1 reads MGHRA; CDR2 reads YSYEKL. J lost 7 bases, V lost 1 base, and 9 bases had no gene match. The CDR3: CASSQGPGGPFNEQFF. DNA for the CDR3: TGCGCCAGCAGCCAAGGACCGGGAGGGCCGTTTAATGAGCAGTTCTTC.

The gene calls are TRBV28 and TRBJ2-1; D is unclear. This CDR3 contains 15 residues. V lost 6 bases to trimming and J lost 7 bases, with 19 bases between them. Per the germline V gene, CDR1 is MDHEN and CDR2 is SYDVKM. CDR3 sequence (DNA): TGTGCCAGCAGCCCATCTCGACGACTTAGGAATGAGCAGTTCTTC. Encoded protein: CASSPSRRLRNEQFF.

The J gene is TRBJ1-4, the V gene TRBV6-1, with a weak D call TRBD1 (5 bases). The CDR3 extends over 13 amino acids. The ends were cut back, 9 bases at V and 8 bases at J, with 16 bases in the middle. In germline, CDR1 is MNHNS, CDR2 SASEGT. CDR3 in amino acids: CASRGRVDEKLFF. The CDR3 DNA reads as TGTGCCAGTAGAGGCAGGGTGGACGAAAAACTGTTTTTT.

The chain combines TRBV6-5 with TRBJ1-4; no clear D gene. V was pared by 5 bases and J by 0 bases, with 4 bases between. This CDR3 is built from 13 residues. CDR1 MNHEY and CDR2 SVGAGI come from the germline V gene. CDR3 loop: CASSHATNEKLFF. For the CDR3, the DNA is TGTGCCAGCAGTCATGCAACTAATGAAAAACTGTTTTTT.

The V gene is TRBV29-1, the J gene TRBJ2-5; TRBD1 matches at 8 bases. The CDR3 is made up of 13 amino acids. CDR1 is SQVTM, CDR2 ANQGSEA, per germline. Germline trimming cut 4 bases from V and 1 base from J; bases unmatched to any gene: 2. The CDR3 DNA reads TGCAGCGTTGGACAGGGGCTCCAAGAGACCCAGTACTTC. This codes for CSVGQGLQETQYF.

This clone was counted once. V usage is TRBV6-1 and J usage is TRBJ2-7; 9 nucleotides match TRBD2. The CDR3 loop spans 15 amino acids. Trimming at V came to 2 bases and at J to 2 bases, leaving 4 bases not matched to a gene. Germline CDR1 and CDR2: MNHNS and SASEGT. The CDR3 DNA is TGTGCCAGCAGTGAATCGGCGGGAGGGGCCTACGAGCAGTACTTC. It encodes CASSESAGGAYEQYF.

This chain links TRBV6-5 with TRBJ1-2; D call uncertain. The CDR3 sequence is 13 residues long. Germline lookup yields CDR1 MNHEY and CDR2 SVGAGI. V lost 2 bases to trimming and J lost 6 bases, with 10 bases between them. In DNA form, the CDR3 reads TGTGCCAGCAGTTACGGGCGATCTGATGGCTACACCTTC. Its protein product is CASSYGRSDGYTF.

J is TRBJ2-1 and V is TRBV15, with 7 positions matching TRBD2. This CDR3 has 17 amino acids. The V gene end was trimmed by 6 bases and the J gene end by 4 bases; junction bases not matched to a gene: 15. Germline V gives CDR1 LNHNV, CDR2 YYDKDF (reference sequence). For the CDR3, the DNA is TGTGCCACCAGTAACTCCGGCCAACTAGCGCCTTACAATGAGCAGTTCTTC. Protein sequence: CATSNSGQLAPYNEQFF.

This clone came up a few times. The V gene is TRBV5-6, the J gene TRBJ2-1; 7 nucleotides agree with TRBD2. CDR3 length: 17 amino acids. Germline V lookup: CDR1 SGHDT, CDR2 YYEEEE. J gave up 0 bases and V 0 bases, and 6 bases lay outside the gene matches. The CDR3 region has the DNA TGTGCCAGCAGCTTGGCCCGGGGCGGGAGCTCCTACAATGAGCAGTTCTTC. Translating gives CASSLARGGSSYNEQFF.

The chain couples TRBV11-3 to TRBJ1-1, with TRBD1 as a possible D gene (6 bases). CDR1 SGHNT and CDR2 YENEEA come from the germline V gene. The germline V and J ends were trimmed by 0 bases and 5 bases, with 7 bases remaining between them. The CDR3 is 13 residues long. The CDR3 DNA follows: TGTGCCAGCAGCTTAGATAGGGGGACTGAAGCTTTCTTT. It translates to CASSLDRGTEAFF.

This rearrangement joins TRBV2 to TRBJ2-5, with a tentative D call TRBD2 (5 bases). The germline CDR1 and CDR2 sequences are SNHLY and FYNNEI. Trimming removed 6 bases from V and 5 bases from J, with 19 bases in between. The CDR3 is 15 residues long. The CDR3 loop is CASRGVRAPWETQYF. DNA of the CDR3: TGTGCCAGCAGGGGAGTCCGGGCCCCTTGGGAGACCCAGTACTTC.